A selection of T cell receptor beta chains follows, all from one sample in a study of OX40 agonist ivuxolimab in advanced cancers. Some clones are missing from TCRdb's copy, which holds only in-frame ones; the method was immunoSEQ multiplex PCR. The table shows some 150,000 clones, with less than 95% occurring only once. The specimen was CD4+ or CD8+ T cells sorted from blood, collected in a trial of the OX40 agonist ivuxolimab. The source of these receptors is an adult with an advanced solid tumor such as melanoma, head and neck, liver or kidney cancer. The CDR3 runs from the conserved cysteine through the conserved F or W. Each record gives: clone size, J gene, V gene, D gene, CDR3 DNA, CDR3 protein. The D gene is left open where the match is weak. Size values are once, few and many counts, or a class for expanded clones, and some rows have none.

>few|TRBJ1-1|TRBV21-1|-
TGTGCCAGTAGGGGGTTGAACACTGAAGCTTTCTTT
CASRGLNTEAFF
>-|TRBJ2-1|TRBV30|TRBD1
TGTGCCTGGATTCCGCTCGGACAGGGGAGGAACAATGAGCAGTTCTTC
CAWIPLGQGRNNEQFF
>-|TRBJ2-2|TRBV6-5|TRBD1
TGTGCCACCAGCGACAGGGTGAACACCGGGGAGCTGTTTTTT
CATSDRVNTGELFF
>-|TRBJ1-4|TRBV29-1|-
TGCAGCGTTGAAGATCTGGGGGGGAGATCCGAAAAACTGTTTTTT
CSVEDLGGRSEKLFF
>-|TRBJ2-3|TRBV10-1|TRBD2
TGCGCCAGCAGTGCGAGGTTGGCGGGAGGCATTTCAGATACGCAGTATTTT
CASSARLAGGISDTQYF
>-|TRBJ2-5|TRBV9|TRBD2
TGTGCCAGCAGCGTAGGTTTCGTAGCGGGTCCGGAGACCCAGTACTTC
CASSVGFVAGPETQYF
>-|TRBJ2-5|TRBV28|-
TGTGCCAGCAGTCCCAAAACGTGGTACCAAGAGACCCAGTACTTC
CASSPKTWYQETQYF
>-|TRBJ1-1|TRBV19|-
TGTGCCAGTGTTCCCGGGACACTCGCTCCCTTGAACACTGAAGCTTTCTTT
CASVPGTLAPLNTEAFF
>-|TRBJ2-7|TRBV15|-
TGTGCCACCAGCAGAGATTTTGGGTCGTACGAGCAGTACTTC
CATSRDFGSYEQYF
>once|TRBJ2-7|TRBV7-2|-
TGTGCCAGCAGCTTACGGGGTAGGGGGGTAAGCGAGCAGTACTTC
CASSLRGRGVSEQYF
>-|TRBJ2-1|TRBV9|TRBD2
TGTGCCAGCAGCGTGGGACTAGCGGGAATCGGTGAGCAGTTCTTC
CASSVGLAGIGEQFF
>-|TRBJ2-7|TRBV2|-
TGTGCCAGCACAAAGACATGGAACTACGAGCAGTACTTC
CASTKTWNYEQYF
>-|TRBJ1-4|TRBV19|-
TGTGCCAGTAGTATCGGGACTCGAGTGTTTAATGAAAAACTGTTTTTT
CASSIGTRVFNEKLFF
>-|TRBJ2-7|TRBV5-4|-
TGTGCCAGCAGCTTGGTGGGTAACGTCTACGAGCAGTACTTC
CASSLVGNVYEQYF
>-|TRBJ2-7|TRBV6-5|TRBD2
TGTGCCAGCAGTTACCCTCCCCTAGCGGGGGGAAGCGAGCAGTACTTC
CASSYPPLAGGSEQYF
>-|TRBJ2-1|TRBV7-2|-
TGTGCCAGCAGCTTACGGACGGATTCCTACAATGAGCAGTTCTTC
CASSLRTDSYNEQFF
>-|TRBJ2-1|TRBV6-1|-
TGTGCCAGCAGTGGGACTCTTTGGCTGTTCTTC
CASSGTLWLFF
>-|TRBJ2-3|TRBV5-1|-
TGCGCCAGCAGCTGGGAGGATACGCAGTATTTT
CASSWEDTQYF
>-|TRBJ1-1|TRBV19|TRBD1
TGTGCCAGTAGTTTTTTCCCGGACAGGGGGCGGGGGGACACTGAAGCTTTCTTT
CASSFFPDRGRGDTEAFF
>-|TRBJ1-2|TRBV27|-
TGTGCCAGCAGTTTCTGGGGGCCGGACTGGAAAGGCTACACCTTC
CASSFWGPDWKGYTF
>-|TRBJ2-7|TRBV14|TRBD1
TGTGCCAGCAGCCAAGCCCTCGGACAGGGGGGTTACGAGCAGTACTTC
CASSQALGQGGYEQYF
>-|TRBJ2-1|TRBV7-9|-
TGTGCCAGCAGCTTAATTAGGGACGATGAGCAGTTCTTC
CASSLIRDDEQFF
>-|TRBJ2-2|TRBV9|TRBD2
TGTGCCAGCAGCGTAGGGGGTGGGCTAGCGGGAGACATCGCGAACACCGGGGAGCTGTTTTTT
CASSVGGGLAGDIANTGELFF
>-|TRBJ1-1|TRBV6-5|-
TGTGCCAGCGAAACCCGGAGGAACACTGAAGCTTTCTTT
CASETRRNTEAFF
>-|TRBJ1-5|TRBV5-1|-
TGCGCCAGCAGCTTGGGCGACAATCAGCCCCAGCATTTT
CASSLGDNQPQHF
>-|TRBJ1-5|TRBV18|-
TGTGCCAGCTCCACCGGGACGGCTAGCAATCAGCCCCAGCATTTT
CASSTGTASNQPQHF